This is a list of T cell receptor beta chains from one sample in a study of blood T cell dynamics during melanoma immunotherapy. Assay: immunoSEQ multiplex PCR; the TCRdb copy retains only in-frame clones and omits some. The table shows 6,000 or so clones, with over 75% occurring only once. The sample was blood, taken from a patient treated with checkpoint blockade. The receptors were sampled from a human donor with melanoma. CDR3s include the opening cysteine and the closing phenylalanine or tryptophan. Fields, in order: V gene, CDR3 length, clone size, J gene, D gene, CDR3 DNA, CDR3 protein. The D gene is left open where the match is weak. The size field is filled for only some rows; it gives once, few, many or a size class.

>TRBV9|18|NA|TRBJ2-3|NA
TGTGCCAGCAGCGTAGACGGTAATTCACTAGCTTTGCTGGATACGCAGTATTTT
CASSVDGNSLALLDTQYF
>TRBV10-3|17|NA|TRBJ1-1|TRBD1
TGTGCCATCAGTGCAGGACAGGGGGTATCCATGAACACTGAAGCTTTCTTT
CAISAGQGVSMNTEAFF
>TRBV5-1|13|NA|TRBJ2-2|NA
TGCGCCAGCAGGACTAGTGGTGCCGGGGAGCTGTTTTTT
CASRTSGAGELFF
>TRBV7-3|17|NA|TRBJ2-1|TRBD2
TGTGCCAGCAGCTCCCGCGCCAGCGGGGGCTCCTACAATGAGCAGTTCTTC
CASSSRASGGSYNEQFF
>TRBV2|18|NA|TRBJ1-4|NA
TGTGCCAGCAGTGGATTCGGGGTCAGGAGCGCGGAACAGGAAAAACTGTTTTTT
CASSGFGVRSAEQEKLFF
>TRBV5-1|16|NA|TRBJ1-2|TRBD1
TGCGCCAGCAGCCCCGGACAGGGCGAAAGTATCTATGGCTACACCTTC
CASSPGQGESIYGYTF
>TRBV18|15|NA|TRBJ2-5|TRBD1
TGTGCCAGCTCACCGGGACAGGGGGCTTTTGAGACCCAGTACTTC
CASSPGQGAFETQYF
>TRBV2|20|few|TRBJ2-3|NA
TGTGCCAGCAGTGAAGCGCTTCAAGAAATTAGGGCCGGGGAAACAGATACGCAGTATTTT
CASSEALQEIRAGETDTQYF
>TRBV10-3|15|NA|TRBJ2-2|NA
TGTGCCAGCAGCGAAAGTGGGGAGAACACCGGGGAGCTGTTTTTT
CASSESGENTGELFF
>TRBV19|18|NA|TRBJ1-1|TRBD1
TGTGCCAGTAGATATAGCGGGACAGGGTTGATTAGGGACACTGAAGCTTTCTTT
CASRYSGTGLIRDTEAFF
>TRBV7-6|17|NA|TRBJ2-7|TRBD1
TGTGCCAGCAGCTTAGGTCAGGGGCCGGGACAGGGCTACGAGCAGTACTTC
CASSLGQGPGQGYEQYF
>TRBV15|17|NA|TRBJ2-7|TRBD2
TGTGCCACCAGCAGAGCGAATGCGGGACTAATCCCCTACGAGCAGTACTTC
CATSRANAGLIPYEQYF
>TRBV6-1|16|NA|TRBJ2-1|TRBD1
TGTGCCAGCAGTGAAGCCCCGGGACAGGCCTCAGGGGAGCAGTTCTTC
CASSEAPGQASGEQFF
>TRBV6-6|15|NA|TRBJ2-7|TRBD2
TGTGCCAGCAGGCGGGGACTAGCGGGGAATTACGAGCAGTACTTC
CASRRGLAGNYEQYF
>TRBV6-5|16|NA|TRBJ2-5|TRBD2
TGTGCCAGCAGTTCAGGACTAGCGGGGGGGCTGGAGACCCAGTACTTC
CASSSGLAGGLETQYF
>TRBV18|15|NA|TRBJ2-7|TRBD2
TGTGCCAGCTCACCACGGACTAGCGGGAGGTCCGAGCAGTACTTC
CASSPRTSGRSEQYF
>TRBV5-1|15|NA|TRBJ1-3|NA
TGCGCCAGCAGCCCACCGACAGGATCTGGAAACACCATATATTTT
CASSPPTGSGNTIYF
>TRBV7-9|14|NA|TRBJ2-1|NA
TGTGCCAGCAGCCCAACGGGATACGCCCATGAGCAGTTCTTC
CASSPTGYAHEQFF
>TRBV4-1|16|NA|TRBJ2-7|TRBD1
TGCGCCAGCAGCCAAGCTCCCCACAGGGGATTACACGAGCAGTACTTC
CASSQAPHRGLHEQYF
>TRBV7-5|15|once|TRBJ1-3|NA
TGTGCCAGCAGCACCCACAGGGCGGCTGGAAACACCATATATTTT
CASSTHRAAGNTIYF
>TRBV2|14|NA|TRBJ1-4|TRBD1
TGTGCCAGCAGTGGTAGGACAGGGCATGAAAAACTGTTTTTT
CASSGRTGHEKLFF
>TRBV29-1|13|NA|TRBJ2-2|TRBD1
TGCAGCGTCGGACAGGGTAACACCGGGGAGCTGTTTTTT
CSVGQGNTGELFF
>TRBV19|19|NA|TRBJ2-4|TRBD2
TGTGCCAGTAGTATGGGGACTAGCGGGAGGCCGACGACCAAAAACATTCAGTACTTC
CASSMGTSGRPTTKNIQYF
>TRBV5-1|14|NA|TRBJ2-3|TRBD2
TGCGCCAGCACCCAAAGCGGGGCTTCAGATACGCAGTATTTT
CASTQSGASDTQYF
>TRBV21-1|13|NA|TRBJ2-7|NA
TGTGCCAGCAGCACCGATCTTTCCTACGAGCAGTACTTC
CASSTDLSYEQYF
>TRBV6-1|13|NA|TRBJ2-1|NA
TGTGCCAGCAGTGTACCGGGTGGCAATGAGCAGTTCTTC
CASSVPGGNEQFF
>TRBV18|13|NA|TRBJ2-7|TRBD1
TGTGCCAGCTCACCGACAGGGAACTACGAGCAGTACTTC
CASSPTGNYEQYF
>TRBV11-2|18|NA|TRBJ1-4|TRBD1
TGTGCCAGCAGCCTGCACCCACAGGGGCCTGCAACTAATGAAAAACTGTTTTTT
CASSLHPQGPATNEKLFF
>TRBV18|13|few|TRBJ1-2|NA
TGTGCCAGCTCACCTGACAGCTCTTATGGCTACACCTTC
CASSPDSSYGYTF
>TRBV5-5|13|NA|TRBJ1-4|NA
TGTGCCAGCAGCTTGGCCCTTAATGAAAAACTGTTTTTT
CASSLALNEKLFF
>TRBV5-5|19|NA|TRBJ1-3|NA
TGTGCCAGCAGCTTAATTGGAGTCAGTCCAATCGCCTCTGGAAACACCATATATTTT
CASSLIGVSPIASGNTIYF
>TRBV5-1|16|NA|TRBJ2-2|TRBD1
TGCGCCAGCAGCGGACCCGGGACAGGGCCCACCGGGGAGCTGTTTTTT
CASSGPGTGPTGELFF
>TRBV2|15|few|TRBJ1-5|NA
TGTGCCAGCAGTGAAGGTACGGCGAAAAATCAGCCCCAGCATTTT
CASSEGTAKNQPQHF
>TRBV5-1|16|NA|TRBJ2-1|TRBD2
TGCGCCAGCAGCGCCCTTACTAGCGGGACCTACAATGAGCAGTTCTTC
CASSALTSGTYNEQFF
>TRBV10-3|20|NA|TRBJ2-7|TRBD2
TGTGCCATCAGTGAGTCTATGGGACTAGCGGGAGACTCCAGATCCTACGAGCAGTACTTC
CAISESMGLAGDSRSYEQYF
>TRBV6-1|13|NA|TRBJ2-7|NA
TGTGCCAGCAGTGATCAAGGAGCCTACGAGCAGTACTTC
CASSDQGAYEQYF
>TRBV18|14|NA|TRBJ2-1|NA
TGTGCCAGCTCCGAATCGAGCGGTTACAATGAGCAGTTCTTC
CASSESSGYNEQFF
>TRBV19|14|NA|TRBJ1-1|NA
TGTGCCAGTAGTACTCCCCTTTTGAACACTGAAGCTTTCTTT
CASSTPLLNTEAFF
>TRBV11-2|12|NA|TRBJ2-3|NA
TGTGCCAGCAGCTTCAGACTTAATACGCAGTATTTT
CASSFRLNTQYF
>TRBV2|14|NA|TRBJ1-1|NA
TGTGCCAGCAGCCGATTGGGGCCACAAGGCGAAGCTTTCTTT
CASSRLGPQGEAFF
>TRBV7-9|15|few|TRBJ1-2|NA
TGTGCCAGCAGCCCCGAAGCCAGGGCGGCCTATGGCTACACCTTC
CASSPEARAAYGYTF
>TRBV30|13|once|TRBJ1-1|NA
TGTGCCTGGGGGAGGGGAACGTACACTGAAGCTTTCTTT
CAWGRGTYTEAFF
>TRBV6-7|16|NA|TRBJ1-3|NA
TGTGCCAGCAGTGGGTACAGGCGTGTCGGTGGAAACACCATATATTTT
CASSGYRRVGGNTIYF
>TRBV19|12|NA|TRBJ1-2|NA
TGTGCCAGTAGGAAGGGCCCCTATGGCTACACCTTC
CASRKGPYGYTF
>TRBV5-4|14|NA|TRBJ2-7|NA
TGTGCCAGCAGCTTGTCGGGGGGCGGCTACGAGCAGTACTTC
CASSLSGGGYEQYF
>TRBV6-1|15|few|TRBJ1-2|TRBD1
TGTGCCAGCAGTGCCCTCCCAGGGGGCAACTATGGCTACACCTTC
CASSALPGGNYGYTF
>TRBV6-5|14|NA|TRBJ2-5|NA
TGTGCCAGCAGTTACTCAAAGGGATTGGGGACCCAGTACTTC
CASSYSKGLGTQYF
>TRBV5-6|15|NA|TRBJ2-7|NA
TGTGCCAGCAGCTTGGCCGGGGCAGGCGCCTACGAGCAGTACTTC
CASSLAGAGAYEQYF
>TRBV9|14|NA|TRBJ2-1|NA
TGTGCCAGCAGCAGGGGGTCCTCCTACAATGAGCAGTTCTTC
CASSRGSSYNEQFF
>TRBV9|14|NA|TRBJ2-7|TRBD2
TGTGCCAGCAGCGTAAGCGGGAGGGCCGACGAGCAGTACTTC
CASSVSGRADEQYF
>TRBV7-6|16|NA|TRBJ1-5|TRBD1
TGTGCCAGCAGCTTATCCCCAGACAGGGGGCATCAGCCCCAGCATTTT
CASSLSPDRGHQPQHF
>TRBV4-2|17|NA|TRBJ1-1|NA
TGTGCCAGCAGCCCCTACCGATTGGACAGAGTGAACACTGAAGCTTTCTTT
CASSPYRLDRVNTEAFF
>TRBV10-1|13|NA|TRBJ1-2|NA
TGCGCCAGCAGTGATGGGCAGAATGATGGCTACACCTTC
CASSDGQNDGYTF